The rows below give T cell receptor beta chains drawn from one sample of a study of cytomegalovirus exposure and HLA in healthy donors. The assay was immunoSEQ multiplex PCR, and TCRdb's table has in-frame clones only and misses some. The sample has approximately 120,000 clones, 75% to 80% seen once. Sequencing was carried out using PBMCs. The receptor source for this set is a man between 40 and 49 years old in good health and CMV-seronegative. Each CDR3 is given with its conserved first and last residue. D genes are given only for firm matches. Clone size appears in some rows only: once, few, many, or a class for an expanded clone.

TRBJ2-5 NA TRBV27 TRBD1 CASSNFPGQGTETQYF TGTGCCAGCAGTAATTTTCCGGGACAGGGGACAGAGACCCAGTACTTC
TRBJ2-1 NA TRBV6-5 TRBD2 CASSSQRAGGNSEQFF TGTGCCAGCAGTTCCCAGAGGGCGGGGGGGAATAGTGAGCAGTTCTTC
TRBJ2-7 NA TRBV7-2 TRBD1 CASSLGTGTFYEQYF TGTGCCAGCAGCTTAGGGACAGGCACGTTCTACGAGCAGTACTTC
TRBJ1-5 NA TRBV6-1 NA CASLQGHYSNQPQHF TGTGCCAGCCTCCAGGGACATTATAGCAATCAGCCCCAGCATTTT
TRBJ2-6 NA TRBV5-4 NA CASSLPLGESSGANVLTF TGTGCCAGCAGCCTCCCCCTCGGGGAGAGCTCTGGGGCCAACGTCCTGACTTTC
TRBJ1-6 few TRBV21-1 NA CASTKTQGHNSPLHF TGTGCCAGCACCAAAACACAGGGGCACAATTCACCCCTCCACTTT
TRBJ2-5 NA TRBV7-8 TRBD2 CASSQGLQTQYF TGTGCCAGCAGCCAGGGACTACAGACCCAGTACTTC
TRBJ2-1 NA TRBV5-6 NA CASSLGPGVITYNEQFF TGTGCCAGCAGCTTGGGTCCAGGGGTAATTACCTACAATGAGCAGTTCTTC
TRBJ1-1 NA TRBV7-2 NA CASSLVGGAVGEAFF TGTGCCAGCAGCTTAGTTGGAGGGGCCGTTGGGGAAGCTTTCTTT
TRBJ2-3 NA TRBV28 NA CASQFVAGTDTQYF TGTGCCAGCCAGTTCGTGGCAGGCACAGATACGCAGTATTTT
TRBJ1-2 NA TRBV25-1 NA CASREGGNYGYTF TGTGCCAGCAGGGAAGGAGGAAACTATGGCTACACCTTC
TRBJ2-1 NA TRBV7-8 NA CASSHGDTLSYNEQFF TGTGCCAGCAGCCACGGGGACACCCTCTCCTACAATGAGCAGTTCTTC
TRBJ2-7 NA TRBV9 TRBD1 CASSPWTGLNEQYF TGTGCCAGCAGCCCCTGGACAGGGTTAAACGAGCAGTACTTC
TRBJ2-7 once TRBV5-5 NA CASSTGTAETYEQYF TGTGCCAGCAGCACGGGGACTGCCGAGACCTACGAGCAGTACTTC
TRBJ2-6 NA TRBV7-6 TRBD1 CASSLVGTGAYSGANVLTF TGTGCCAGCAGCTTAGTCGGGACAGGGGCGTACTCTGGGGCCAACGTCCTGACTTTC
TRBJ2-2 NA TRBV6-5 NA CASSYSPGDTGELFF TGTGCCAGCAGTTACTCGCCCGGGGACACCGGGGAGCTGTTTTTT
TRBJ1-1 NA TRBV6-6 TRBD1 CASSARTGGPEAFF TGTGCCAGCAGTGCCCGGACAGGGGGCCCTGAAGCTTTCTTT
TRBJ1-1 NA TRBV12-5 NA CASGLAAATEAFF TGTGCTAGTGGTTTGGCCGCCGCGACTGAAGCTTTCTTT
TRBJ1-5 NA TRBV10-3 NA CAISESTGPNQPQHF TGTGCCATCAGTGAGTCGACAGGACCTAATCAGCCCCAGCATTTT
TRBJ1-1 once TRBV9 NA CASSADSHTEAFF TGTGCCAGCAGCGCCGACAGTCACACTGAAGCTTTCTTT
TRBJ1-2 NA TRBV5-1 NA CASSLAVQSPRDGYTF TGCGCCAGCAGCTTGGCTGTTCAGTCGCCCAGGGATGGCTACACCTTC
TRBJ1-3 NA TRBV19 NA CASSPSGTLPSGNTIYF TGTGCCAGTAGTCCTTCCGGGACATTGCCCTCTGGAAACACCATATATTTT
TRBJ1-3 NA TRBV28 NA CASSPWSGGSGNTIYF TGTGCCAGCAGTCCCTGGTCGGGGGGTTCTGGAAACACCATATATTTT
TRBJ1-6 NA TRBV7-6 NA CASSLLINSPLHF TGTGCCAGCAGCCTATTAATTAATTCACCCCTCCACTTT
TRBJ2-5 NA TRBV7-9 TRBD1 CASSRDRVGETQYF TGTGCCAGCAGTAGGGACAGGGTTGGAGAGACCCAGTACTTC
TRBJ1-3 once TRBV15 NA CATSSSGIGGNTIYF TGTGCCACCAGCAGCTCAGGTATCGGTGGAAACACCATATATTTT
TRBJ1-6 few TRBV7-3 NA CASSTGGSPLHF TGTGCCAGCAGCACCGGAGGTTCACCCCTCCACTTT
TRBJ2-7 NA TRBV29-1 NA CSVAGEGREQYF TGCAGCGTTGCAGGGGAGGGGCGCGAGCAGTACTTC